This T cell receptor (beta chain) appears in the sequencing data of a study of cytomegalovirus exposure and HLA in healthy donors. Whole-study results and caveats: In vitro data verified a few CMV-associated chains as specific for CMV antigens. It was reported in a later analysis that an Asian-associated ancestry cluster showed fewer N-insertions than the 666-donor mean.

As to this clone: Its antigen is not known.

CDR3 length equals 13 residues. V gave up 6 bases and J gave up 4 bases, with 10 bases separating them. Germline CDR1 is MRHNA and CDR2 is SNTAGT. The PCR employed 60 Vbeta primers together with 13 Jbeta primers. The data were produced by immunoSEQ multiplex PCR, yet TCRdb's version contains in-frame clones alone and is incomplete. The table shows some 60,000 clones, with over 75% occurring only once. The source material was PBMCs. The chain recombines TRBV6-4 with TRBJ1-5; tentatively, D is TRBD1 (5 bases). The receptor was isolated from a man aged 18 to 30 in good health and CMV-seronegative. The CDR3 nucleotides are TGTGCCAGCAGCGCGGGACTAAATCAGCCCCAGCATTTT. Amino acid sequence: CASSAGLNQPQHF.